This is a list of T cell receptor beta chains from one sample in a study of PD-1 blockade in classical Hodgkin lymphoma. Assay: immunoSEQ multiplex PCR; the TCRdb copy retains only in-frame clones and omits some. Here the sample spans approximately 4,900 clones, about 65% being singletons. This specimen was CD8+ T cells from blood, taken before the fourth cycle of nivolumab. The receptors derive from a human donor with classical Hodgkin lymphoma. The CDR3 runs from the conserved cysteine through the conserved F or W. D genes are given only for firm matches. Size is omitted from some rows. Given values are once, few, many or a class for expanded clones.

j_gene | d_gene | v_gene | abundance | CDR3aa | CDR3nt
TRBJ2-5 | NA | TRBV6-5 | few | CASSPGGTQYF | TGTGCCAGCAGTCCCGGAGGGACCCAGTACTTC
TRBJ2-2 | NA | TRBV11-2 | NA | CASSLVQYTGELFF | TGTGCCAGCAGCTTAGTACAGTACACCGGGGAGCTGTTTTTT
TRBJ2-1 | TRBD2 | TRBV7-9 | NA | CASSSGTSGISSYNEQFF | TGTGCCAGCAGCTCCGGGACTAGCGGAATTAGCTCCTACAATGAGCAGTTCTTC
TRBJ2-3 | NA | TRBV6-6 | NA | CASRPSWTDTQYF | TGTGCCAGCAGGCCCTCCTGGACAGATACGCAGTATTTT
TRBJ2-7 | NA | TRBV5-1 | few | CASSLFAGAHSYEQYF | TGCGCCAGCAGCCTCTTCGCGGGGGCTCACTCCTACGAGCAGTACTTC
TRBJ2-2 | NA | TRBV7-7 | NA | CASSLVDSNTGELFF | TGTGCTAGCAGCTTAGTGGATAGCAACACCGGGGAGCTGTTTTTT
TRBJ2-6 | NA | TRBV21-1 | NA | CASSGLTGANVLTF | TGTGCCAGCTCGGGACTGACTGGGGCCAACGTCCTGACTTTC
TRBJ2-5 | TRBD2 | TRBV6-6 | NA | CASSTGTSLQETQYF | TGTGCCAGCAGTACCGGGACTAGCCTTCAAGAGACCCAGTACTTC
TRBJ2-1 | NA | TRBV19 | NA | CASSILAEPTNEQFF | TGTGCCAGTAGTATTTTGGCGGAACCCACCAATGAGCAGTTCTTC
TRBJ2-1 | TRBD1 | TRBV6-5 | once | CASSYFTGTDNEQFF | TGTGCCAGCAGTTACTTCACCGGGACAGACAATGAGCAGTTCTTC
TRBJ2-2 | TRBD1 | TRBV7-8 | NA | CASRAGTGNTGELFF | TGTGCCAGCAGGGCCGGGACAGGGAACACCGGGGAGCTGTTTTTT
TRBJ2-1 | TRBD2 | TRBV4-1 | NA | CASSHFWTSGNEQFF | TGCGCCAGCAGCCATTTCTGGACTAGCGGGAACGAGCAGTTCTTC
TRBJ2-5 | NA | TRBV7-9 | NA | CASRPPGVETQYF | TGTGCCAGCAGGCCACCTGGGGTGGAGACCCAGTACTTC
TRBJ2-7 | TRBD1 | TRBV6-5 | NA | CASTSGQYYEQYF | TGTGCCAGCACCTCGGGACAGTACTACGAGCAGTACTTC
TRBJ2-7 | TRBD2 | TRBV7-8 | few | CASSSSGRDEQYF | TGTGCCAGCAGCTCTAGCGGGAGGGACGAGCAGTACTTC
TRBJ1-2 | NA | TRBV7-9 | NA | CASTQGQNLNDGYTF | TGTGCCAGCACCCAGGGGCAGAACCTCAATGATGGCTACACCTTC
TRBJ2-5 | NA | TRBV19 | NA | CASSIPGTQYF | TGTGCCAGTAGTATACCGGGGACCCAGTACTTC
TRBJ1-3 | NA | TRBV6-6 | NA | CASNEGSGNTIYF | TGTGCCAGCAACGAGGGTTCTGGAAACACCATATATTTT
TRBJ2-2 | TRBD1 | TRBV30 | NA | CAWSVPGGYTGELFF | TGTGCCTGGAGTGTACCAGGGGGCTACACCGGGGAGCTGTTTTTT
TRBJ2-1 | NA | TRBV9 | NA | CASSAPGRSSYNEQFF | TGTGCCAGCAGCGCTCCGGGACGGAGCTCCTACAATGAGCAGTTCTTC
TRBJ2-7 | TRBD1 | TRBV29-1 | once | CSVAVTGASEQYF | TGCAGCGTTGCGGTGACAGGGGCGAGCGAGCAGTACTTC
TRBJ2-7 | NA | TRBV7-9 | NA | CASSLEAGVDEQYF | TGTGCCAGCAGCTTAGAGGCGGGCGTCGACGAGCAGTACTTC
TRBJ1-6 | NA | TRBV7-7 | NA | CASSYVGRIRPDNSPLHF | TGTGCCAGCAGTTATGTAGGGAGAATCAGACCGGATAATTCACCCCTCCACTTT